The rows below give T cell receptor beta chains drawn from one sample of a study of blood T cells in healthy people across ages. TCRdb independently ran MiXCR on the 5' RACE reads; one entry per CDR3 protein. This sample has 1.5 million to 2 million distinct CDR3 sequences, with 28% found just once. What was sequenced was blood. Source of these receptors: a woman in her twenties or thirties in good health. Each CDR3 is given with its conserved first and last residue. A D gene is named only where the DNA matches it firmly. Not every row has a clone size; where given, it reads once, few, many or a size class.

j_call	clone_size	d_call	v_call	cdr3_nt	cdr3_aa
TRBJ2-1	many	TRBD2	TRBV27	TGTGCCAGCAGTTTAGGCCCTTATAGCGGGGGGTTCTATGAGCAGTTCTTC	CASSLGPYSGGFYEQFF
TRBJ2-7	.	.	TRBV7-3	TGTGCCTGCAGCCCCCTAGGCTACAATGAGCAGTACTTC	CACSPLGYNEQYF
TRBJ2-1	.	.	TRBV24-1	TGTGCCACCAGTGCCCCGAACCAAGAGACCCAGTTCTTC	CATSAPNQETQFF
TRBJ1-1	few	TRBD1	TRBV11-1	TGTGCCAGCAGCAACCCGGACAGGGTGAACACTGAAGCTTTCTTT	CASSNPDRVNTEAFF
TRBJ2-5	.	.	TRBV7-2	TGTGCCAGCAGGGGCGGCCGATGGGAAGAGACCCAGTACTTC	CASRGGRWEETQYF
TRBJ2-1	many	TRBD1	TRBV4-3	TGCGCCAGCAGCCCCCGAGTAGGGGGACAGGGGTACAATGAGCAGTTCTTC	CASSPRVGGQGYNEQFF
TRBJ1-3	many	.	TRBV7-9	TGCGCCAGCAGCTTGGGCTCTGGAAACACCATATATTTT	CASSLGSGNTIYF
TRBJ2-1	.	TRBD2	TRBV7-6	TGTGCCAGCAGCTTAGGCGGGAGGTTTGACGAGCAGTTCTTC	CASSLGGRFDEQFF
TRBJ1-2	.	.	TRBV5-5	TGTGCCAGCAGCTTGGACAGTGGGTATGACTATGGCTACACCTTC	CASSLDSGYDYGYTF
TRBJ1-6	many	.	TRBV5-1	TGCGCCAGCACCATGGACGGGAATTCACCCCTCCACTTT	CASTMDGNSPLHF
TRBJ1-2	.	.	TRBV7-9	TGTGCCAGCAGCTTAGCCAGGGAAGTGGAGTATGGCTACACCTTC	CASSLAREVEYGYTF
TRBJ2-5	once	.	TRBV29-1	TGCGGCGTGCCGGATCCACGGACCCAGTACTTC	CGVPDPRTQYF
TRBJ2-1	.	.	TRBV7-2	TGTGCCAGCAACACAGCGAGACAGGGCATAGTCGGGAGAGCTTACAATGAGCAGTTCTTC	CASNTARQGIVGRAYNEQFF
TRBJ2-1	many	.	TRBV24-1	TGTGCCACCGGCATCCCACAGGGCAATGAGCAGTTCTTC	CATGIPQGNEQFF
TRBJ1-5	few	TRBD1	TRBV12-5	TGTGCTAGTGGTCCGCTGGCAGGGGGTGGCAATCAGCCCCAGCATTTT	CASGPLAGGGNQPQHF
TRBJ2-7	few	.	TRBV24-1	TGTGCCACCACCGAATCCTACGAGCAGTACTTC	CATTESYEQYF
TRBJ2-4	.	TRBD2	TRBV25-1	TGTGCCGGCAGCACCGAGGAGGGTCGGGGGCGGGGGGTGTCCAAAAACATTCAGTACTTC	CAGSTEEGRGRGVSKNIQYF
TRBJ2-4	many	TRBD2	TRBV20-1	TGCAGTGTTTGGACTAGCGGGGGCCGAGGGGCCAAAAACATTCAGTACTTC	CSVWTSGGRGAKNIQYF
TRBJ2-1	.	.	TRBV20-1	TGCAGTGCTAGTGACCCCCCTGAGCAGTTCTTC	CSASDPPEQFF
TRBJ2-7	once	.	TRBV29-1	TGCAGCGTTTCGGCGGGGCTGACCTACGAGCAGTACTTC	CSVSAGLTYEQYF
TRBJ2-7	few	TRBD1	TRBV12-3/TRBV12-4	TGTGCCAGCGGGGGTCCGAACAGGGGCAGGGACGAGCAGTACTTC	CASGGPNRGRDEQYF
TRBJ2-7	many	.	TRBV5-1	TGCGCCAGCAGCTCCACCGGGGCCGACTACGAGCAGTACTTC	CASSSTGADYEQYF
TRBJ2-7	few	TRBD2	TRBV24-1	TGTGCCACCAGTGACTCTTGGGGGGGCGAGCAGTACTTC	CATSDSWGGEQYF
TRBJ1-2	.	TRBD1	TRBV10-3	TGTGCCATCAGTGGGGACAGGAGGGATGGCTACACCTTC	CAISGDRRDGYTF
TRBJ2-1	few	TRBD2	TRBV20-1	TGCAGTGCCTTGGGACTAGCGGCATTTAATGAGCAGTTCTTC	CSALGLAAFNEQFF
TRBJ2-5	many	TRBD2	TRBV12-3/TRBV12-4	TGTGCCAGCAGTTTGTCGAGCGGGATCCAAGAGACCCAGTACTTC	CASSLSSGIQETQYF
TRBJ2-1	few	TRBD2	TRBV7-9	TGTGCCAGCAGCTTAGCCTCGGGGACTAGGGATGAGCAGTTCTTC	CASSLASGTRDEQFF
TRBJ2-7	many	.	TRBV5-1	TGTGCCAGCAGCTTAGGGGGGACTACCTACGAGCAGTACTTC	CASSLGGTTYEQYF
TRBJ2-4	many	.	TRBV28	TGTGCCAGCAGTTCTCAGCGGACCCGAAAAAACATTCAGTACTTC	CASSSQRTRKNIQYF
TRBJ2-2	.	TRBD1	TRBV6-1	TGTGCCAGCAGGAAAGACAGGGTTAAAAGAAAAACCGGGGAGCTGTTTTTT	CASRKDRVKRKTGELFF
TRBJ2-1	.	TRBD2	TRBV5-1	TGCGCCAGCAGCTCCCGGGGACTAGGTGTCAATGAGCAGTTCTTC	CASSSRGLGVNEQFF
TRBJ2-7	.	TRBD2	TRBV20-1	TGCAGTGCTAGAGGTGGGACTAGCGGGAGGAGCTCCTACGAGCAGTACTTC	CSARGGTSGRSSYEQYF
TRBJ2-6	.	.	TRBV6-1	TGTGCCAGCAGTGAGGGATCAGCCTCTGGGGCCAACGTCCTGACTTTC	CASSEGSASGANVLTF
TRBJ2-3	many	.	TRBV6-5	TGTGCCAGCGTCTCGGGGGCTACGACAGATACGCAGTATTTT	CASVSGATTDTQYF
TRBJ1-5	.	.	TRBV29-1	TGCAGCGCGCAGTGGGGCAATCAGCCCCAGCATTTT	CSAQWGNQPQHF
TRBJ1-5	few	.	TRBV4-3	TGCGCCAGCAGCCAAGATGGGCCAGTCTTCGATCAGCCCCAGCATTTT	CASSQDGPVFDQPQHF
TRBJ2-7	many	.	TRBV5-1	TGCGCCAGCAGCTTGGGGTCAGTAACCTACGAGCAGTACTTC	CASSLGSVTYEQYF
TRBJ2-5	few	TRBD2	TRBV5-1	TGCGCCAGCAGAACCGGGACTAGCGAGGTAGAGACCCAGTACTTC	CASRTGTSEVETQYF
TRBJ2-7	many	TRBD2	TRBV20-1	TGCAGTGCTAGTCCTCTAGCGGGGGGCTACGAGCAGTACTTC	CSASPLAGGYEQYF
TRBJ1-2	many	.	TRBV5-5	TGTGCCAGCAGCAACCTCGGGCAGGGCTATGGCTACACCTTC	CASSNLGQGYGYTF
TRBJ1-4	.	.	TRBV28	TGTGCCAGCAGTTTTCGCCGTAATGAAAAACTGTTTTTT	CASSFRRNEKLFF